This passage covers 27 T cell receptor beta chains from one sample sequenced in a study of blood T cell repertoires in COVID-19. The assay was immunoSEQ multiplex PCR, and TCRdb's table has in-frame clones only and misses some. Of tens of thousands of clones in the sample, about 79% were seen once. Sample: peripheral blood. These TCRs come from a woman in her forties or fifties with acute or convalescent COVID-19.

The CDR3 protein is CAINGGTSGDNEQFF. In nucleotides, the CDR3 is TGTGCCATTAATGGGGGGACTAGCGGGGACAATGAGCAGTTCTTC. The V gene is TRBV10-3, the J gene TRBJ2-1; 13 bases map to TRBD2. This CDR3 is 15 amino acids long. V shed 9 bases and J 5 bases; nucleotides not matched to a gene: 7. CDR1 ENHRY and CDR2 SYGVKD come from the germline V gene.

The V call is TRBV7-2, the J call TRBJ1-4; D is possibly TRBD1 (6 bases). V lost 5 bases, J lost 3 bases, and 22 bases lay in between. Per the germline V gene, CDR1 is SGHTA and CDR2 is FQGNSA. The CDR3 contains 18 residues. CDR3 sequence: CASSPARTVVSANEKLFF. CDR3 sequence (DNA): TGTGCCAGCAGCCCCGCCAGGACAGTTGTTTCTGCTAATGAAAAACTGTTTTTT.

This CDR3 reads CASSSPPLNIQYF. The CDR3 bases are TGTGCCAGCAGCTCCCCCCCACTAAACATTCAGTACTTC. V and J are TRBV7-2 and TRBJ2-4; D unclear. This CDR3 contains 13 residues. The V gene's germline CDR1 is SGHTA and CDR2 FQGNSA. V lost 4 bases and J 6 bases, leaving 10 bases between the germline ends.

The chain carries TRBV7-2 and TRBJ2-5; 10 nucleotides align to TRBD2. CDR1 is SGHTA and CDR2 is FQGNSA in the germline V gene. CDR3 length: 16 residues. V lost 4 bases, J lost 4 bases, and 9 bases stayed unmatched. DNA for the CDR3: TGTGCCAGCAGCTCTACTAGCGGGGTTGGAGGAGAGACCCAGTACTTC. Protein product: CASSSTSGVGGETQYF.

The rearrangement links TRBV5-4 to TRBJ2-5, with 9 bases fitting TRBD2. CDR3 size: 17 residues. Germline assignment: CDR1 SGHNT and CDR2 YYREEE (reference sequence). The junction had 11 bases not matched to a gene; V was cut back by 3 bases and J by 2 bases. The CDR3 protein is CASSSGGGGAMQETQYF. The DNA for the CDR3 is TGTGCCAGCAGCTCTGGAGGCGGGGGGGCAATGCAAGAGACCCAGTACTTC.

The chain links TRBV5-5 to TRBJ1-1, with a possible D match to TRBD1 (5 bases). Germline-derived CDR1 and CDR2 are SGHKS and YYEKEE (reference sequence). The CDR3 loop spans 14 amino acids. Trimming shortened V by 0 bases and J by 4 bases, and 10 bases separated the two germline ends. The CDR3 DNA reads TGTGCCAGCAGCTTGGGACAGATTGCCACTGAAGCTTTCTTT. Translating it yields CASSLGQIATEAFF.

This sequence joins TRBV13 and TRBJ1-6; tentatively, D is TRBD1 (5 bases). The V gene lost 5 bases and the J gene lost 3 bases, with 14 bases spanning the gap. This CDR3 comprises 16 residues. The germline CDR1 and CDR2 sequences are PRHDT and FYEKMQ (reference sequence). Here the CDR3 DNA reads TGTGCCAGCAGCCAGACCGGGACTGTCTATAATTCACCCCTCCACTTT. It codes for CASSQTGTVYNSPLHF.

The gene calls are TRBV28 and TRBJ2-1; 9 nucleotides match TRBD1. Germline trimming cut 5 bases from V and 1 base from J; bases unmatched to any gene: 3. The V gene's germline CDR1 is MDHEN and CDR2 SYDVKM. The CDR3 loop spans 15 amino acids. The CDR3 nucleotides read TGTGCCAGCAGTCTCGGGACAGGGTCCTACAATGAGCAGTTCTTC. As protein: CASSLGTGSYNEQFF.

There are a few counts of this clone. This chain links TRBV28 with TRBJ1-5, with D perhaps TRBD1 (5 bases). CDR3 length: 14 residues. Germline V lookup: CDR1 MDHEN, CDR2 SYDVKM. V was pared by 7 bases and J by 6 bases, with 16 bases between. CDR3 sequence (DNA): TGTGCCAGCACCAGCGGGGGGGGGTTTCAGCCCCAGCATTTT. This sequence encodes CASTSGGGFQPQHF.

CDR3: CASSPQRGHDTGELFF. In DNA form, the CDR3 reads TGCGCCAGCAGCCCACAGCGGGGTCACGACACCGGGGAGCTGTTTTTT. J is TRBJ2-2 and V is TRBV4-1; TRBD2 aligns across 7 bases. The CDR3 contains 16 residues. V lost 4 bases and J lost 3; bases outside the gene matches: 8. From germline, CDR1 is MGHRA and CDR2 YSYEKL.

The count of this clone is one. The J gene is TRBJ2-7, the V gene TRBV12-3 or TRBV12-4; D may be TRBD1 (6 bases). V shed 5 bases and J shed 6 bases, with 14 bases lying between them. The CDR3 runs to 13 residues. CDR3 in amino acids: CASSQDSSPEQYF. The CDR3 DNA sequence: TGTGCCAGCAGTCAGGACAGTAGTCCCGAGCAGTACTTC.

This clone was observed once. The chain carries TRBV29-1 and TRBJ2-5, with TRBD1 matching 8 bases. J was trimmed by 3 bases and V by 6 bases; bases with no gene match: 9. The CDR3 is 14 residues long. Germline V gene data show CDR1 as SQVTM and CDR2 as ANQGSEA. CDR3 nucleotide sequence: TGCAGCGTCCGGCAGGGGGCGCGGAAAGAGACCCAGTACTTC. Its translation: CSVRQGARKETQYF.

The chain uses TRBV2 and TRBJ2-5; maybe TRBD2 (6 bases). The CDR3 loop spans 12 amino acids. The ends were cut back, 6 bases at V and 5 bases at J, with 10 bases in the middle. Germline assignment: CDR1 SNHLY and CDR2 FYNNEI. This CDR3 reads CASRLASETQYF. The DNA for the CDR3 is TGTGCCAGCAGGCTAGCGAGCGAGACCCAGTACTTC.

The CDR3 region has the DNA TGTGCCAGCAGTTTTGGGACTAGCGGGGTCCACGAGACCCAGTACTTC. Its translation: CASSFGTSGVHETQYF. This rearrangement joins TRBV28 to TRBJ2-5, with 13 bases identical to TRBD2. The germline CDR1 and CDR2 sequences are MDHEN and SYDVKM. V dropped 3 bases and J dropped 5; count of bases not matched to a gene: 6. This CDR3 has 16 amino acids. Combining the CDR3 with reference TRBV28 and TRBJ2-5 gives the whole variable domain DVKVTQSSRYLVKRTGEKVFLECVQDMDHENMFWYRQDPGLGLRLIYFSYDVKMKEKGDIPEGYSVSREKKERFSLILESASTNQTSMYLCASSFGTSGVHETQYFGPGTRLLVL.

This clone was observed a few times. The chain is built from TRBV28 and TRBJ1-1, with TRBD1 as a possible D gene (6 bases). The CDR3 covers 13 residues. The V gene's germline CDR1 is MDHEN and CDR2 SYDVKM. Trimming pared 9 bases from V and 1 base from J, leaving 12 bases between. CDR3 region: CASTGTSNTEAFF. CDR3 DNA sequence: TGTGCCAGTACCGGGACATCGAACACTGAAGCTTTCTTT.

CDR3 nucleotides: TGTGCCAGCAGCCTCAGGGGTGGGAACCAGCCCCAGCATTTT. It translates to CASSLRGGNQPQHF. The chain has TRBV7-2 and TRBJ1-5, with D perhaps matching TRBD1 (6 bases). Deletions cut 5 bases from V and 7 bases from J, with 15 bases between. There are 14 residues in the CDR3. Germline V lookup: CDR1 SGHTA, CDR2 FQGNSA. Full variable domain (rest looked up from reference TRBV7-2 and TRBJ1-5): GAGVSQSPSNKVTEKGKDVELRCDPISGHTALYWYRQSLGQGLEFLIYFQGNSAPDKSGLPSDRFSAERTGGSVSTLTIQRTQQEDSAVYLCASSLRGGNQPQHFGDGTRLSIL.

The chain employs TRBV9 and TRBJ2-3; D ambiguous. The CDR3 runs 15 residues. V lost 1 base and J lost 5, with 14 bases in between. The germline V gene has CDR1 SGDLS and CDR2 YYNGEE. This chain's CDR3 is CASSVTPGKGDTQYF. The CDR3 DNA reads TGTGCCAGCAGCGTAACCCCAGGAAAAGGAGATACGCAGTATTTT.

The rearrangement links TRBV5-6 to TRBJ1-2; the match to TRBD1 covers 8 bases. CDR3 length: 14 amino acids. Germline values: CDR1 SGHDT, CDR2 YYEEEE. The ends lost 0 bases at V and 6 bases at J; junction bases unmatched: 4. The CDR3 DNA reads TGTGCCAGCAGCTTGGTTTCAGGGGGCAATGGCTACACCTTC. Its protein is CASSLVSGGNGYTF.

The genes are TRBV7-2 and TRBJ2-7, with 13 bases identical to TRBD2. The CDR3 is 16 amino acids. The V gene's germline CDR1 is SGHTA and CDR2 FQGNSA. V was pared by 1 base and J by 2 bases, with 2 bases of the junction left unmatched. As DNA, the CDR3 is TGTGCCAGCAGCTTAGAAACTAGCGGGGGGGCCTACGAGCAGTACTTC. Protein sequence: CASSLETSGGAYEQYF.

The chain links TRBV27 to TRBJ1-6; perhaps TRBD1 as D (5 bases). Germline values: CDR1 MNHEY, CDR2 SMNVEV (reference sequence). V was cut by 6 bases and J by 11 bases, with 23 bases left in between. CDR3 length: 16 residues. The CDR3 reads CASSPYLPSGGTPLHF. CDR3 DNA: TGTGCCAGCAGCCCTTACTTACCCTCCGGGGGTACACCCCTCCACTTT.

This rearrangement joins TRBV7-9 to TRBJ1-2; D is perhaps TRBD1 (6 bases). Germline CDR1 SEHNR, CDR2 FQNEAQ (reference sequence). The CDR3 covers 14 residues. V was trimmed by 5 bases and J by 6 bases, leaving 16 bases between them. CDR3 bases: TGTGCCAGCAGCCCCGGTGGGGGCTTCCATGGCTACACCTTC. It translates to CASSPGGGFHGYTF.

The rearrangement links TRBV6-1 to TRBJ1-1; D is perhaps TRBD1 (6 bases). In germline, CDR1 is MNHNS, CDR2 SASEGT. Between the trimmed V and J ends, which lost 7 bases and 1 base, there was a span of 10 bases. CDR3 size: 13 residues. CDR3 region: CASTGATNTEAFF. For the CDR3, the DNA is TGTGCCAGCACAGGGGCGACGAACACTGAAGCTTTCTTT.

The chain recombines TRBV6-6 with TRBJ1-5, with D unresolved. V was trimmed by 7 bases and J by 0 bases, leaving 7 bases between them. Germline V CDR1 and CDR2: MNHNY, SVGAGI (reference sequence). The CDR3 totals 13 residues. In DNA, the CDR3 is TGTGCCAGCACCACATATAGCAATCAGCCCCAGCATTTT. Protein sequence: CASTTYSNQPQHF.

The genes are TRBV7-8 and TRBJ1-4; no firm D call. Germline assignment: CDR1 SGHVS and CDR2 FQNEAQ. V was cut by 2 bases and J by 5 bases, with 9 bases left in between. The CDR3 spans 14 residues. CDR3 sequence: CASSLSPLNEKLFF. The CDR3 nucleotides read TGTGCCAGCAGCTTATCCCCGTTGAATGAAAAACTGTTTTTT.

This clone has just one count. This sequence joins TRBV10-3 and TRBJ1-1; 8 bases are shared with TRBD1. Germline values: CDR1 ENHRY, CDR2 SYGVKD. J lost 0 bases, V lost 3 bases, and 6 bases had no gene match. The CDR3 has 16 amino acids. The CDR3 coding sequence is TGTGCCATCAGTGACCGGGACAGGCCCATGAACACTGAAGCTTTCTTT. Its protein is CAISDRDRPMNTEAFF.

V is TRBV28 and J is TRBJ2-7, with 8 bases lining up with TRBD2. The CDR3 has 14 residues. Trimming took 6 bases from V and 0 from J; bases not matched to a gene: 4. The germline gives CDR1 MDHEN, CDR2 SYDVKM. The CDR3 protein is CASSRGGSSYEQYF. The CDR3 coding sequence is TGTGCCAGCAGCCGGGGGGGGAGCTCCTACGAGCAGTACTTC.

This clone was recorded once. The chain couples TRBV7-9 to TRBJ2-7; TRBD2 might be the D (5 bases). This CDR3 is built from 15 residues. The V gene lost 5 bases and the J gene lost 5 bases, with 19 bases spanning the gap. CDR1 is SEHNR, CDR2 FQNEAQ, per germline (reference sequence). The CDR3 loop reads CASSLPRGNYDEQYF. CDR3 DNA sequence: TGTGCCAGCAGCCTCCCCCGGGGAAATTACGACGAGCAGTACTTC.